This passage covers 30 T cell receptor beta chains from one sample sequenced in a study of PD-1 blockade in mismatch repair-deficient tumors. The repertoire was sequenced with immunoSEQ multiplex PCR; TCRdb's copy has only in-frame clones and lacks some. The data show some 120,000 clones, with about 83% seen just once and roughly 4.8% held by the top ten. Sequencing used peripheral blood, obtained 60 weeks after starting pembrolizumab. The receptors were sampled from an adult with mismatch repair-deficient cancer.

V is TRBV25-1 and J is TRBJ2-3; D unclear. Germline V gene sequence: CDR1 MGHDK, CDR2 SYGVNS. The CDR3 has 16 residues. V gave up 4 bases and J gave up 2 bases, with 16 bases separating them. In DNA, the CDR3 is TGTGCCAGCAGTGGGTTAGGTACCACAGACACAGATACGCAGTATTTT. Its protein product is CASSGLGTTDTDTQYF.

The genes are TRBV7-2 and TRBJ2-7; D uncertain. The CDR3 sequence is 14 residues long. The germline gives CDR1 SGHTA, CDR2 FQGNSA. Trimming removed 1 base from V and 6 bases from J, with 13 bases in between. The CDR3 loop reads CASSLGTDLREQYF. CDR3 DNA: TGTGCCAGCAGCTTAGGAACAGACCTTCGCGAGCAGTACTTC.

The gene calls are TRBV7-8 and TRBJ2-1; 9 bases are a match to TRBD2. V trimming: 5 bases; J trimming: 9 bases; junction bases outside the gene matches: 11. Germline V gene data show CDR1 as SGHVS and CDR2 as FQNEAQ. This CDR3 has 15 residues. The DNA of the CDR3 is TGTGCCAGCAGCCCCTCAGGGAGGACTAGCGTTGAGCAGTTCTTC. It specifies CASSPSGRTSVEQFF.

The gene calls are TRBV27 and TRBJ1-2; D unclear. Germline CDR1 is MNHEY and CDR2 is SMNVEV (reference sequence). The CDR3 runs 14 residues. The V end lost 6 bases, the J end lost 4 bases, and 15 bases lay between the germline ends. The CDR3 loop is CASRDGGRTYGYTF. The CDR3 DNA is TGTGCCAGCAGGGACGGAGGGAGAACCTATGGCTACACCTTC.

This rearrangement joins TRBV18 to TRBJ1-1; 10 positions match TRBD1. Unmatched junction bases numbered 4, after V lost 2 bases and J lost 1 base. CDR3 length equals 16 residues. Germline-derived CDR1 and CDR2 are KGHSH and LQKENI. CDR3: CASSPRGQGENTEAFF. The CDR3 DNA sequence: TGTGCCAGCTCACCAAGAGGACAGGGGGAGAACACTGAAGCTTTCTTT.

This rearrangement joins TRBV2 to TRBJ2-5; perhaps TRBD2 as D (6 bases). Trimming shortened V by 2 bases and J by 5 bases, and 12 bases separated the two germline ends. This CDR3 is built from 14 residues. Germline V gene lookup returns CDR1 SNHLY and CDR2 FYNNEI. The CDR3 region has the DNA TGTGCCAGCAGTGAAATCGGGGGTTACGAGACCCAGTACTTC. Residues: CASSEIGGYETQYF.

On this clone itself: Other DNA sequences in the sample encode the same CDR3. V usage is TRBV13 and J usage is TRBJ1-5, with unresolved D. Germline CDR1 and CDR2: PRHDT and FYEKMQ (reference sequence). The germline V and J ends were trimmed by 3 bases and 4 bases, with 4 bases remaining between them. There are 12 residues in the CDR3. CDR3 nucleotide sequence: TGTGCCAGCAGCTTGGGGAATCAGCCCCAGCATTTT. As protein: CASSLGNQPQHF.

The V and J genes are TRBV7-2 and TRBJ2-1; TRBD2 matches 12 bases. Per the germline V gene, CDR1 is SGHTA and CDR2 is FQGNSA. This CDR3 has 14 amino acids. After removal of 5 bases from V and 7 bases from J, the junction contained 3 bases not matched to a gene. The DNA for the CDR3 is TGTGCCAGCAGCGCCGGACTAGCGGGGAATGAGCAGTTCTTC. Its translation is CASSAGLAGNEQFF.

The chain has TRBV10-3 and TRBJ1-1; 7 positions match TRBD1. In germline, CDR1 is ENHRY, CDR2 SYGVKD. With V trimmed by 3 bases and J by 3 bases, 7 bases remained unmatched. The CDR3 length is 15 residues. The CDR3 loop reads CAISDTGEGHTEAFF. Written as DNA, the CDR3 is TGTGCCATCAGTGACACAGGGGAGGGTCACACTGAAGCTTTCTTT.

This sequence joins TRBV6-5 and TRBJ1-1; D call uncertain. The CDR3 sequence is 12 residues long. Trimming removed 6 bases at V and 0 bases at J, with 5 bases between. Germline-derived CDR1 and CDR2 are MNHEY and SVGAGI. CDR3 protein: CASRHLNTEAFF. Written as DNA, the CDR3 is TGTGCCAGCAGACATTTGAACACTGAAGCTTTCTTT.

The chain carries TRBV11-2 and TRBJ2-7, with TRBD2 matching 7 bases. This CDR3 region has 15 residues. Trimming took 1 base from V and 2 from J; bases not matched to a gene: 5. The germline gives CDR1 SGHAT, CDR2 FQNNGV. Here the CDR3 reads CASSLAASGAYEQYF. CDR3 sequence (DNA): TGTGCCAGCAGCTTAGCCGCTAGCGGAGCCTACGAGCAGTACTTC.

V usage is TRBV5-1 and J usage is TRBJ2-1; 12 bases agree with TRBD2. The ends lost 4 bases at V and 3 bases at J; junction bases unmatched: 8. The V gene's germline CDR1 is SGHRS and CDR2 YFSETQ. The CDR3 runs to 17 residues. The CDR3 spells CASSPELAGGGYNEQFF. The DNA for the CDR3 is TGCGCCAGCAGCCCCGAACTAGCGGGAGGAGGCTACAATGAGCAGTTCTTC.

The V call is TRBV5-4, the J call TRBJ2-7; D is undetermined. Trimming removed 5 bases from V and 0 bases from J, with 15 bases in between. CDR1 is SGHNT and CDR2 is YYREEE in the germline V gene (reference sequence). The CDR3 is 15 residues long. CDR3 DNA sequence: TGTGCCAGCAGAACAGACACCGCAGCCTCCTACGAGCAGTACTTC. It encodes CASRTDTAASYEQYF.

The chain combines TRBV18 with TRBJ2-5; D perhaps matches TRBD2 (7 bases). The CDR3 has 14 residues. Deletions cut 1 base from V and 4 bases from J, with 10 bases between. Germline loops: CDR1 KGHSH, CDR2 LQKENI. Here the CDR3 DNA reads TGTGCCAGCTCACCACGGGGGGGCCGAGAGACCCAGTACTTC. It codes for CASSPRGGRETQYF.

The rearrangement uses TRBV19 and TRBJ1-1; a weak D match, TRBD1 (5 bases). Germline V lookup: CDR1 LNHDA, CDR2 SQIVND (reference sequence). The CDR3 sequence is 13 residues long. Trimming removed 6 bases from V and 1 base from J, with 9 bases in between. The CDR3 DNA reads as TGTGCCAGTAGCGTGGGGCGGAACACTGAAGCTTTCTTT. Protein: CASSVGRNTEAFF.

CDR3 sequence: CASSLEDVNEQFF. Here the CDR3 DNA reads TGCGCCAGCAGCTTGGAGGACGTCAATGAGCAGTTCTTC. The rearrangement uses TRBV5-1 and TRBJ2-1, with unresolved D. CDR3 length equals 13 residues. Trimming pared 0 bases from V and 6 bases from J, leaving 7 bases between. The germline V gene has CDR1 SGHRS and CDR2 YFSETQ.

The CDR3 sequence is CASSDRGGNTEAFF. CDR3 DNA sequence: TGTGCCAGCAGTGATCGGGGGGGGAACACTGAAGCTTTCTTT. This chain connects TRBV2 to TRBJ1-1; D is possibly TRBD1 (5 bases). V was trimmed by 3 bases and J by 1 base, leaving 9 bases between them. Germline CDR1 and CDR2: SNHLY and FYNNEI. The CDR3 consists of 14 residues.

The chain employs TRBV29-1 and TRBJ2-3, with 12 nucleotides matching TRBD2. With 1 base clipped from V and 1 base from J, the junction kept 0 bases outside the gene matches. The CDR3 loop spans 15 amino acids. Germline values: CDR1 SQVTM, CDR2 ANQGSEA. CDR3 protein: CSVEGTSGGTDTQYF. In DNA form, the CDR3 reads TGCAGCGTTGAAGGGACTAGCGGGGGCACAGATACGCAGTATTTT.

The genes are TRBV28 and TRBJ2-4; weak D call: TRBD1 (5 bases). The V gene lost 4 bases and the J gene lost 2 bases, with 9 bases spanning the gap. This CDR3 region has 14 residues. Germline CDR1 reads MDHEN; CDR2 reads SYDVKM. CDR3 DNA: TGTGCCAGCAGTTATGACAGTACCAAAAACATTCAGTACTTC. Translated, it gives CASSYDSTKNIQYF.

The chain joins TRBV27 to TRBJ2-3; possible D gene TRBD2, 7 bases. Per the germline V gene, CDR1 is MNHEY and CDR2 is SMNVEV (reference sequence). The length of the CDR3 is 17 residues. With 4 bases removed from V and 0 bases from J, the gap between germline ends came to 17 bases. The CDR3 spells CASSWGTGRVSTDTQYF. The DNA for the CDR3 is TGTGCCAGCAGTTGGGGTACAGGGAGGGTGAGCACAGATACGCAGTATTTT.

The rearrangement joins TRBV10-2 to TRBJ2-7; D is possibly TRBD1 (6 bases). Germline assignment: CDR1 WSHSY and CDR2 SAAADI. This CDR3 spans 15 amino acids. The V and J ends lost 5 bases and 2 bases respectively, with 16 bases between them. The CDR3 DNA reads TGCGCCAGCAGTAGCGAATCGGACAGTACCTACGAGCAGTACTTC. Protein: CASSSESDSTYEQYF.

In its sample, this clone was seen a few times. The gene calls are TRBV5-3 and TRBJ1-2; D unresolved. TRBV5-3 is an ORF; its function is uncertain. Trimming removed 1 base at V and 0 bases at J, with 7 bases between. CDR3 length: 14 residues. The chain's CDR3 is CARSLKGTNYGYTF. Here the CDR3 DNA reads TGTGCCAGAAGCTTGAAGGGAACTAACTATGGCTACACCTTC.

This chain uses TRBV27 with TRBJ2-3; either TRBD1 or TRBD2 may supply D (5 bases each). CDR3 size: 17 residues. V lost 7 bases and J lost 4, with 24 bases in between. Germline V lookup: CDR1 MNHEY, CDR2 SMNVEV (reference sequence). The CDR3 loop is CASIGIAGMRGADTQYF. The CDR3 DNA reads as TGTGCCAGCATCGGAATAGCTGGTATGAGGGGTGCAGATACGCAGTATTTT.

J is TRBJ2-7 and V is TRBV7-9, with TRBD1 as a possible D gene (5 bases). Trimming removed 7 bases at V and 1 base at J, with 14 bases between. The CDR3 is 14 amino acids. From germline, CDR1 is SEHNR and CDR2 FQNEAQ (reference sequence). The CDR3 sequence: CASILLGPSYEQYF. CDR3 in DNA: TGTGCCAGCATTCTTTTGGGGCCGTCCTACGAGCAGTACTTC.

The chain couples TRBV4-1 to TRBJ1-2, with D perhaps matching TRBD1 (6 bases). CDR1 MGHRA and CDR2 YSYEKL come from the germline V gene. V lost 4 bases to trimming and J lost 4 bases, with 16 bases between them. This CDR3 contains 15 residues. The CDR3 sequence: CASSPEGDLSYGYTF. In DNA, the CDR3 is TGCGCCAGCAGCCCCGAGGGGGATTTGAGCTATGGCTACACCTTC.

The chain combines TRBV9 with TRBJ1-1, with a tentative D call TRBD1 (6 bases). V lost 3 bases and J lost 4, with 10 bases in between. CDR3 length: 13 residues. CDR1 SGDLS and CDR2 YYNGEE come from the germline V gene. CDR3 in DNA: TGTGCCAGCAGCGAAACGGGGGCCACTGAAGCTTTCTTT. Amino acids: CASSETGATEAFF.

This chain joins TRBV5-4 and TRBJ2-5; D is possibly TRBD1 (6 bases). The V gene's germline CDR1 is SGHNT and CDR2 YYREEE (reference sequence). The CDR3 is 13 amino acids. Trimming pared 4 bases from V and 5 bases from J, leaving 12 bases between. The CDR3 here is CASSPGTQETQYF. For the CDR3, the DNA is TGTGCCAGCAGCCCCGGGACACAGGAGACCCAGTACTTC.

This clone was seen more than once but under ten times. This chain joins TRBV19 and TRBJ1-1; D remains unclear. Germline V gives CDR1 LNHDA, CDR2 SQIVND (reference sequence). The length of the CDR3 is 12 residues. The V end was cut by 5 bases, the J end by 5 bases, with 9 bases between. The DNA for the CDR3 is TGTGCCAGTAGTTCCCTTGGGACTGAAGCTTTCTTT. This translates into CASSSLGTEAFF.

This chain joins TRBV15 and TRBJ2-1, with 9 bases identical to TRBD2. The germline V gene has CDR1 LNHNV and CDR2 YYDKDF (reference sequence). The V gene end was trimmed by 0 bases and the J gene end by 7 bases; junction bases not matched to a gene: 4. This CDR3 comprises 15 residues. The CDR3 region is CATSRDGSGSNEQFF. The CDR3, as DNA: TGTGCCACCAGCAGAGATGGTAGCGGGAGTAATGAGCAGTTCTTC.

V gene TRBV27 combines with J gene TRBJ2-1, with TRBD1 as a possible D gene (5 bases). This CDR3 is built from 16 residues. V shed 5 bases and J shed 8 bases, with 22 bases lying between them. The germline V gene has CDR1 MNHEY and CDR2 SMNVEV (reference sequence). CDR3 sequence reads: CASSAWAGPKGDEQFF. For the CDR3, the DNA is TGTGCCAGCAGTGCATGGGCAGGCCCCAAAGGGGATGAGCAGTTCTTC.